The 27 T cell receptor beta chains below come from one sample, sequenced in a study of cytomegalovirus exposure and HLA in healthy donors. The primer mix had 60 Vbeta and 13 Jbeta primers. The repertoire was sequenced with immunoSEQ multiplex PCR; TCRdb's copy has only in-frame clones and lacks some. In the table there are 200,000 or so clones, 80% to 85% of which are singletons. Sequenced sample: PBMCs. These receptors were taken from a woman aged 45 to 65 in good health and CMV-seropositive.

The V and J genes are TRBV5-6 and TRBJ2-3; TRBD2 matches at 7 bases. Germline CDR1 SGHDT, CDR2 YYEEEE. The CDR3 consists of 14 residues. V lost 4 bases and J lost 4; bases outside the gene matches: 6. The CDR3 sequence: CASSANGGSDTQYF. CDR3 in DNA: TGTGCCAGCAGCGCGAACGGGGGGTCAGATACGCAGTATTTT. Full variable domain (missing parts from reference TRBV5-6 and TRBJ2-3): DAGVTQSPTHLIKTRGQQVTLRCSPKSGHDTVSWYQQALGQGPQFIFQYYEEEERQRGNFPDRFSGHQFPNYSSELNVNALLLGDSALYLCASSANGGSDTQYFGPGTRLTVL.

The rearrangement joins TRBV19 to TRBJ2-7; 12 bases map to TRBD2. The CDR3 consists of 14 residues. Germline values: CDR1 LNHDA, CDR2 SQIVND (reference sequence). The V and J ends lost 5 bases and 4 bases, in that order; junction bases with no gene match: 3. The CDR3: CASSSSGRAYEQYF. As DNA, the CDR3 is TGTGCCAGTAGTTCTAGCGGGAGGGCGTACGAGCAGTACTTC.

The chain employs TRBV6-6 and TRBJ1-4; 7 bases line up with TRBD1. V was pared by 2 bases and J by 10 bases, with 10 bases of the junction left unmatched. The CDR3 runs to 15 residues. The germline V gene has CDR1 MNHNY and CDR2 SVGAGI (reference sequence). The CDR3 sequence is CASSYRTGDVVKLFF. CDR3 nucleotide sequence: TGTGCCAGCAGTTACAGAACAGGGGATGTGGTAAAACTGTTTTTT.

This clone was seen more than once but under ten times. This chain connects TRBV5-4 to TRBJ2-6, with 7 bases aligning to TRBD1. Germline lookup yields CDR1 SGHNT and CDR2 YYREEE (reference sequence). With 4 bases clipped from V and 0 bases from J, the junction kept 7 bases outside the gene matches. The CDR3 sequence is 17 residues long. In DNA form, the CDR3 reads TGTGCCAGCAGCCCGGACAGGAGGCTCTCTGGGGCCAACGTCCTGACTTTC. Its translation: CASSPDRRLSGANVLTF.

The genes are TRBV7-2 and TRBJ2-3; TRBD2 matches at 7 bases. The CDR3 extends over 15 amino acids. Germline assignment: CDR1 SGHTA and CDR2 FQGNSA. V shed 1 base, J shed 5 bases, and the junction held 6 bases outside the gene matches. CDR3 in amino acids: CASSLGSPGGDTQYF. The DNA of the CDR3 is TGTGCCAGCAGCTTAGGCTCCCCGGGGGGAGATACGCAGTATTTT.

This clone was seen a handful of times. The chain uses TRBV4-1 and TRBJ1-4, with 10 bases identical to TRBD1. Germline assignment: CDR1 MGHRA and CDR2 YSYEKL. The V and J ends lost 5 bases and 7 bases, in that order; junction bases with no gene match: 1. There are 13 residues in the CDR3. CDR3: CASSWTGGEKLFF. In DNA, the CDR3 is TGCGCCAGCAGCTGGACAGGGGGTGAAAAACTGTTTTTT.

The chain uses TRBV9 and TRBJ2-6; D ambiguous. There are 15 residues in the CDR3. The V end lost 3 bases, the J end lost 0 bases, and 7 bases lay between the germline ends. Per germline, CDR1 SGDLS and CDR2 YYNGEE. The CDR3, as DNA: TGTGCCAGCAGCGGACATGTCTCTGGGGCCAACGTCCTGACTTTC. This codes for CASSGHVSGANVLTF.

V is TRBV5-1 and J is TRBJ2-1, with TRBD2 identical over 10 bases. V lost 2 bases to trimming and J lost 7 bases; unmatched junction nucleotides: 9. The CDR3 runs 16 residues. CDR1 and CDR2 from the germline V gene are SGHRS and YFSETQ. In nucleotides, the CDR3 is TGCGCCAGCAGCTTAGCGGGGGGGCCTTCGATAAATGAGCAGTTCTTC. Protein: CASSLAGGPSINEQFF. Drawing the rest from reference TRBV5-1 and TRBJ2-1, the complete variable domain is KAGVTQTPRYLIKTRGQQVTLSCSPISGHRSVSWYQQTPGQGLQFLFEYFSETQRNKGNFPGRFSGRQFSNSRSEMNVSTLELGDSALYLCASSLAGGPSINEQFFGPGTRLTVL.

For this clone: A read error may produce the germline difference seen at one junction end. The V and J genes are TRBV7-2 and TRBJ1-3; TRBD1 agrees at 7 bases. Germline loops: CDR1 SGHTA, CDR2 FQGNSA. The CDR3 totals 16 residues. The CDR3 loop reads CAGSLTGRSSGNTIYF. The CDR3 nucleotides are TGTGCCGGCAGCCTGACAGGGCGGAGCTCTGGAAACACCATATATTTT.

The chain employs TRBV21-1 and TRBJ2-7; no check of the table's D call, TRBD2, against the DNA was made. TRBV21-1 is flagged as a pseudogene. The CDR3 has 18 residues. As DNA, the CDR3 is TGTGCCAGCAGCAAAACGGTAAAGGGACTAGCGTCTAGCTACGAGCAGTACTTC. It yields the protein CASSKTVKGLASSYEQYF.

This chain joins TRBV7-7 and TRBJ2-7; D is perhaps TRBD2 (6 bases). CDR3 size: 14 residues. The V end lost 0 bases, the J end lost 3 bases, and 9 bases lay between the germline ends. Germline-derived CDR1 and CDR2 are SSHAT and FNYEAQ (reference sequence). The CDR3 DNA is TGTGCCAGCAGCTTAGCGAAGGGACTCTACGAGCAGTACTTC. Translated: CASSLAKGLYEQYF.

The gene calls are TRBV7-6 and TRBJ2-3; D is possibly TRBD2 (5 bases). Germline CDR1 reads SGHVS; CDR2 reads FNYEAQ. The ends were cut back, 1 base at V and 4 bases at J, with 6 bases in the middle. The CDR3 spans 13 residues. The CDR3 DNA reads as TGTGCCAGCAGCTTAGAGGAGGCAGATACGCAGTATTTT. Translated, it gives CASSLEEADTQYF. The full variable domain, its missing parts supplied by reference TRBV7-6 and TRBJ2-3, is GAGVSQSPRYKVTKRGQDVALRCDPISGHVSLYWYRQALGQGPEFLTYFNYEAQQDKSGLPNDRFSAERPEGSISTLTIQRTEQRDSAMYRCASSLEEADTQYFGPGTRLTVL.

The rearrangement uses TRBV5-1 and TRBJ2-1; 11 bases line up with TRBD2. V dropped 5 bases and J dropped 7; count of bases not matched to a gene: 8. The CDR3 runs to 15 residues. Germline CDR1 and CDR2: SGHRS and YFSETQ. The CDR3 DNA is TGCGCCAGCAGTCTTCTAGCGGGGGGCGGGAATGAGCAGTTCTTC. It encodes CASSLLAGGGNEQFF.

The chain uses TRBV9 and TRBJ2-1; 9 bases agree with TRBD2. Germline V gene sequence: CDR1 SGDLS, CDR2 YYNGEE. CDR3 size: 15 residues. The V segment lost 4 bases and the J segment 7 bases; nucleotides outside the gene matches: 9. The CDR3 region is CASSPGSSGTNEQFF. The DNA for the CDR3 is TGTGCCAGCAGCCCCGGGTCTAGCGGGACTAATGAGCAGTTCTTC.

Only one count was recorded for this clone. The gene calls are TRBV15 and TRBJ2-3; D uncertain. V shed 0 bases and J shed 4 bases, with 8 bases lying between them. The CDR3 loop spans 14 amino acids. Germline V gene lookup returns CDR1 LNHNV and CDR2 YYDKDF (reference sequence). CDR3 amino acids: CATSRDRTADTQYF. CDR3 nucleotide sequence: TGTGCCACCAGCAGAGATCGCACGGCAGATACGCAGTATTTT. The complete variable domain, with remaining parts taken from reference TRBV15 and TRBJ2-3, reads DAMVIQNPRYQVTQFGKPVTLSCSQTLNHNVMYWYQQKSSQAPKLLFHYYDKDFNNEADTPDNFQSRRPNTSFCFLDIRSPGLGDTAMYLCATSRDRTADTQYFGPGTRLTVL.

The J gene is TRBJ1-5, the V gene TRBV6-6; D is ambiguous. The V and J ends lost 6 bases and 1 base respectively, with 10 bases between them. The CDR3 has 14 amino acids. Looked up from germline, CDR1 is MNHNY and CDR2 is SVGAGI (reference sequence). The CDR3 bases are TGTGCCAGCAGGGTCGGGATCAGCAATCAGCCCCAGCATTTT. Translated: CASRVGISNQPQHF.

This chain joins TRBV10-2 and TRBJ2-3; TRBD2 matches at 12 bases. Germline CDR1 is WSHSY and CDR2 is SAAADI. This CDR3 is built from 16 residues. Trimming took 6 bases from V and 3 from J; bases not matched to a gene: 7. The CDR3 here is CASSLLAGGPTDTQYF. In DNA form, the CDR3 reads TGCGCCAGCAGCCTCCTAGCGGGGGGGCCTACAGATACGCAGTATTTT.

This clone has a single count. The V call is TRBV10-3, the J call TRBJ2-5, with TRBD1 as a possible D gene (5 bases). The CDR3 loop spans 14 amino acids. Trimming stripped 0 bases from V and 5 bases from J, with 10 bases between. Germline CDR1 is ENHRY and CDR2 is SYGVKD. The CDR3 DNA is TGTGCCATCAGTGAGTCTCAGGGCTATGAGACCCAGTACTTC. Translated: CAISESQGYETQYF.

The rearrangement links TRBV6-1 to TRBJ2-7; TRBD1 is a possible D gene (5 bases). The germline V gene encodes CDR1 MNHNS and CDR2 SASEGT. This CDR3 spans 13 amino acids. Trimming shortened V by 5 bases and J by 4 bases, and 12 bases separated the two germline ends. As DNA, the CDR3 is TGTGCCAGCAGTAACGGAAGGGGATACGAGCAGTACTTC. Translation: CASSNGRGYEQYF.

This sequence joins TRBV6-1 and TRBJ2-7, with 11 bases lining up with TRBD2. The CDR3 has 15 residues. CDR1 MNHNS and CDR2 SASEGT come from the germline V gene. V trimming: 5 bases; J trimming: 4 bases; junction bases outside the gene matches: 7. The CDR3 is CASSSPGLAEYEQYF. The CDR3 DNA follows: TGTGCCAGCAGTTCCCCGGGACTAGCGGAATACGAGCAGTACTTC.

The gene calls are TRBV18 and TRBJ1-2; TRBD1 might be the D (5 bases). There are 14 residues in the CDR3. Germline V gene data show CDR1 as KGHSH and CDR2 as LQKENI. V gave up 2 bases and J gave up 6 bases, with 13 bases separating them. The CDR3 reads CASSPSDSTNGYTF. As DNA, the CDR3 is TGTGCCAGCTCACCAAGCGACAGTACGAATGGCTACACCTTC.

This clone was seen a handful of times. The V gene is TRBV28, the J gene TRBJ2-7; D is perhaps TRBD1 (5 bases). The germline V gene encodes CDR1 MDHEN and CDR2 SYDVKM. CDR3 length: 13 residues. V lost 3 bases, J lost 3 bases, and 9 bases lay in between. The CDR3 DNA is TGTGCCAGCAGTTTGGGGCCACTCTACGAGCAGTACTTC. As protein: CASSLGPLYEQYF.

J is TRBJ2-5 and V is TRBV7-9; TRBD1 agrees at 10 bases. With 6 bases clipped from V and 4 bases from J, the junction kept 5 bases outside the gene matches. Germline assignment: CDR1 SEHNR and CDR2 FQNEAQ (reference sequence). The length of the CDR3 is 14 residues. The CDR3 DNA follows: TGTGCCAGCAGTCGGGACAGGGGTTCAGAGACCCAGTACTTC. Its protein is CASSRDRGSETQYF. Variable domain in full (rest from reference TRBV7-9 and TRBJ2-5): DTGVSQNPRHKITKRGQNVTFRCDPISEHNRLYWYRQTLGQGPEFLTYFQNEAQLEKSRLLSDRFSAERPKGSFSTLEIQRTEQGDSAMYLCASSRDRGSETQYFGPGTRLLVL.

This chain links TRBV6-1 with TRBJ2-3, with D possibly TRBD1 on 5 matching bases. Trimming shortened V by 4 bases and J by 4 bases, and 15 bases separated the two germline ends. The CDR3 sequence is 15 residues long. Germline CDR1 is MNHNS and CDR2 is SASEGT. CDR3 nucleotide sequence: TGTGCCAGCAGTGTTTTAGGGGAAGTGGCAGATACGCAGTATTTT. Translation: CASSVLGEVADTQYF.

The gene calls are TRBV7-7 and TRBJ2-5; D might be TRBD2 (6 bases). Trimming removed 5 bases from V and 7 bases from J, with 14 bases in between. Germline lookup yields CDR1 SSHAT and CDR2 FNYEAQ (reference sequence). The CDR3 totals 13 residues. The CDR3 protein is CASSTRLEGTQYF. The CDR3 bases are TGTGCCAGCAGCACCCGACTAGAGGGGACCCAGTACTTC.

The V gene is TRBV6-1, the J gene TRBJ2-1; 8 nucleotides line up with TRBD2. This CDR3 is 18 amino acids long. J lost 0 bases, V lost 2 bases, and 9 bases had no gene match. The germline gives CDR1 MNHNS, CDR2 SASEGT. CDR3 sequence reads: CASSELSSGASSYNEQFF. CDR3 nucleotides: TGTGCCAGCAGTGAACTTAGTAGCGGGGCAAGCTCCTACAATGAGCAGTTCTTC.

As to this clone: One junction end does not reproduce the germline sequence, and a read error may be involved. This chain joins TRBV7-9 and TRBJ2-7; 7 bases map to TRBD1. Germline V gives CDR1 SEHNR, CDR2 FQNEAQ (reference sequence). The CDR3 is 14 amino acids. The CDR3 DNA reads as TGTTCCAGCAGCTCCCGACAGGGTTTCAACGAGCAGTACTTC. This translates into CSSSSRQGFNEQYF.